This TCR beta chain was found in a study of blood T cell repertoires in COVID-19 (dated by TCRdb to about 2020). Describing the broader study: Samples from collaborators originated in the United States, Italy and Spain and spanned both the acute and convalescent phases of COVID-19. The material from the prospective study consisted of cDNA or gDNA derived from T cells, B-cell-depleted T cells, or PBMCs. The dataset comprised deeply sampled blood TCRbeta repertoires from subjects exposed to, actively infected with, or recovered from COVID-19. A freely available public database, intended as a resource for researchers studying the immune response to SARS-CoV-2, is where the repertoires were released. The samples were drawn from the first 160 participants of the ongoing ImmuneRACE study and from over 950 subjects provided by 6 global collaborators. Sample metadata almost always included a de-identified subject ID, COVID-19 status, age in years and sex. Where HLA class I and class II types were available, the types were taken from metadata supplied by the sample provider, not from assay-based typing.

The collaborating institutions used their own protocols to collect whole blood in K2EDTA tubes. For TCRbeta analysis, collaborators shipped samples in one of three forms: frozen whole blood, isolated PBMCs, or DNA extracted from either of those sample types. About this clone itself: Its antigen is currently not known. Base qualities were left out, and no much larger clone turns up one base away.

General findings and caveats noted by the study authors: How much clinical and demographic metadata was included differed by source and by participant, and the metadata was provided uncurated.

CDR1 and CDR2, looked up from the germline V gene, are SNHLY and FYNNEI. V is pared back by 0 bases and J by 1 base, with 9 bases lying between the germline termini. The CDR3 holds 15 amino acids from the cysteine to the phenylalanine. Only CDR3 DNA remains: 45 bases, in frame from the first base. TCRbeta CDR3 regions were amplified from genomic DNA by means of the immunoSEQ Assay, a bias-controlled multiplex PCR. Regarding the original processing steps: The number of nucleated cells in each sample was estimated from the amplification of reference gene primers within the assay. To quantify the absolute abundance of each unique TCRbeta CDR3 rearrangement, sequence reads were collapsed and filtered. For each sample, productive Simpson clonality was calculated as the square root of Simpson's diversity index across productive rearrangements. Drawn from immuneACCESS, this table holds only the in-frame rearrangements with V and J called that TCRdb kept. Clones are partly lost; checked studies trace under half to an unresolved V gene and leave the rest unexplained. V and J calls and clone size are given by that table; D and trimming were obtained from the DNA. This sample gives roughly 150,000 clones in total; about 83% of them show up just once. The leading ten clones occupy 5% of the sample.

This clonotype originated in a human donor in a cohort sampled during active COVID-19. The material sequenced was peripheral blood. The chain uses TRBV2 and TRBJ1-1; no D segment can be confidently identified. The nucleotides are TGTGCCAGCAGTGAAGCTGGGCACCAGAACACTGAAGCTTTCTTT. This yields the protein CASSEAGHQNTEAFF.